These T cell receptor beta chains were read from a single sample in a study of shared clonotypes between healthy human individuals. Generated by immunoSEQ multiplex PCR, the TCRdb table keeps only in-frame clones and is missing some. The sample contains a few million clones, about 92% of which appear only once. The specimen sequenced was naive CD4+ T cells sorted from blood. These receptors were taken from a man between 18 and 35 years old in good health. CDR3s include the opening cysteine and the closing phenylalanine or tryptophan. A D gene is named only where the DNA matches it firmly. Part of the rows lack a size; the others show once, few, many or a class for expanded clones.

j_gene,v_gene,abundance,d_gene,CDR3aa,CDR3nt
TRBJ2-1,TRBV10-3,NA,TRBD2,CAIRKLAGGENEQFF,TGTGCCATCAGAAAGCTAGCGGGAGGGGAAAATGAGCAGTTCTTC
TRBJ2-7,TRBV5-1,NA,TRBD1,CASTMGGTGMTYEQYF,TGCGCCAGCACCATGGGGGGGACAGGGATGACCTACGAGCAGTACTTC
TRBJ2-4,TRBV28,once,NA,CASSLSEVGYPKNIQYF,TGTGCCAGCAGTTTATCAGAAGTGGGGTACCCAAAAAACATTCAGTACTTC
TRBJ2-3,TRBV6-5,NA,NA,CATRGIGNTQYF,TGTGCCACCAGGGGCATAGGAAATACGCAGTATTTT
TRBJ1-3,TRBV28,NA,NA,CASSLYRRSSGNTIYF,TGTGCCAGCAGTTTATACAGGCGAAGCTCTGGAAACACCATATATTTT
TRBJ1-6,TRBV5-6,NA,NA,CASSLEQKNSPLHF,TGTGCCAGCAGCTTGGAGCAGAAAAATTCACCCCTCCACTTT
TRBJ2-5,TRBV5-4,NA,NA,CASSLELTETQYF,TGTGCCAGCAGCTTGGAGCTAACAGAGACCCAGTACTTC
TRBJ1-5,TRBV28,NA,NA,CASNPTVLGNQPQHF,TGTGCCAGCAACCCGACCGTCCTGGGCAATCAGCCCCAGCATTTT
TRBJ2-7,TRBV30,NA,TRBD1,CAWTQGAREQYF,TGTGCCTGGACTCAGGGGGCTCGGGAGCAGTACTTC
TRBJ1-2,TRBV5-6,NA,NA,CASRQGPNYGYTF,TGTGCCAGCAGACAGGGACCTAACTATGGCTACACCTTC
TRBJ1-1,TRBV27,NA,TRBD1,CASSLSSAVAGGVNTEAFF,TGTGCCAGCAGTTTATCTTCGGCCGTGGCAGGGGGTGTGAACACTGAAGCTTTCTTT
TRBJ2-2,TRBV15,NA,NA,CATSTGRELNTGELFF,TGTGCCACCAGCACCGGAAGGGAATTAAACACCGGGGAGCTGTTTTTT
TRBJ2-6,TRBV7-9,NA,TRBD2,CASSVGGDGANVLTF,TGTGCCAGCAGTGTGGGAGGGGATGGGGCCAACGTCCTGACTTTC
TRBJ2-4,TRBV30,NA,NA,CAWSRDIKNIQYF,TGTGCCTGGAGCAGGGACATCAAAAACATTCAGTACTTC
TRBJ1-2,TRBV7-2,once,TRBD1,CASSRKDRGSLELYGYTF,TGTGCCAGCAGCCGTAAGGACAGGGGCTCCTTGGAGTTGTATGGCTACACCTTC
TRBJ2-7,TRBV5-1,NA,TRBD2,CASSLATSGKLYF,TGCGCCAGCAGCTTGGCCACTAGCGGGAAACTTTACTTC
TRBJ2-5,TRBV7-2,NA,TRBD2,CASSSGSGGAETQYF,TGTGCCAGCAGCTCTGGTAGCGGGGGGGCTGAGACCCAGTACTTC
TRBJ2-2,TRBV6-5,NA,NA,CASRLGLTTGELFF,TGTGCCAGCAGGCTGGGACTGACCACCGGGGAGCTGTTTTTT
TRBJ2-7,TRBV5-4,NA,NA,CASSTGPGNYEQYF,TGTGCCAGCAGCACGGGACCGGGGAACTACGAGCAGTACTTC
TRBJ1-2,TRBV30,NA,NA,CAWSKRLPPYGYTF,TGTGCCTGGAGTAAACGCCTACCCCCCTATGGCTACACCTTC
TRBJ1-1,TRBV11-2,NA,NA,CASSLKGLNTEAFF,TGTGCCAGCAGCTTAAAAGGACTGAACACTGAAGCTTTCTTT
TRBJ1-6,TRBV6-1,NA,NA,CASSEDYSINSPLHF,TGTGCCAGCAGTGAAGATTACAGCATTAATTCACCCCTCCACTTT
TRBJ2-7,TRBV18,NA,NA,CASSPGLSSTYEQYF,TGTGCCAGCTCACCCGGACTCAGTTCCACCTACGAGCAGTACTTC
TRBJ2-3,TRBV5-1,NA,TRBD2,CASSAGESTDTQYF,TGCGCCAGCAGCGCGGGGGAGAGCACAGATACGCAGTATTTT
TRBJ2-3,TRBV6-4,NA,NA,CASSRGFADTQYF,TGTGCCAGCAGTCGGGGTTTTGCAGATACGCAGTATTTT
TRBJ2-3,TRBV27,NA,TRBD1,CASRPGTGTDTQYF,TGTGCCAGCAGACCTGGGACAGGGACAGATACGCAGTATTTT
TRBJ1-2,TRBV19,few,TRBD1,CATYREQGTYYGYTF,TGTGCCACTTACCGGGAACAGGGGACCTACTATGGCTACACCTTC
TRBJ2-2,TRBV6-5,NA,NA,CASRMRASVTGELFF,TGTGCCAGCAGGATGAGGGCTAGCGTAACCGGGGAGCTGTTTTTT
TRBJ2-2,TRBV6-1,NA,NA,CASSGVSSTGELFF,TGTGCCAGCAGTGGTGTTAGCAGCACCGGGGAGCTGTTTTTT
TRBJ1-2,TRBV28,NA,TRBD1,CASSSGTGVYGYTF,TGTGCCAGCAGTTCGGGGACAGGGGTTTACGGCTACACCTTC
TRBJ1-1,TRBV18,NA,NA,CASSPPTPTISVEAFF,TGTGCCAGCTCACCTCCAACCCCCACAATCTCGGTTGAAGCTTTCTTT
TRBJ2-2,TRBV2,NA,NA,CASSDESPVNTGELFF,TGTGCCAGCAGTGACGAGAGTCCGGTGAACACCGGGGAGCTGTTTTTT
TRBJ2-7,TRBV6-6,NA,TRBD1,CASMRQGDEQYF,TGTGCCAGCATGCGACAGGGGGACGAGCAGTACTTC
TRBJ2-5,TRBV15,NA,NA,CATSREWETQYF,TGTGCCACCAGCAGAGAATGGGAGACCCAGTACTTC
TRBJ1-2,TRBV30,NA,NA,CAWSKGPNYGYTF,TGTGCCTGGAGCAAGGGACCCAACTATGGCTACACCTTC
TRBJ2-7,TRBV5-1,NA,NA,CASSLFQGRPSHEQYF,TGCGCCAGCAGCTTGTTCCAGGGAAGGCCAAGTCACGAGCAGTACTTC
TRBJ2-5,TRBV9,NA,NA,CASSVGLAETQYF,TGTGCCAGCAGCGTAGGCCTAGCAGAGACCCAGTACTTC
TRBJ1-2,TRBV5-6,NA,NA,CASSLEGFGYTF,TGTGCCAGCAGCCTGGAGGGGTTTGGCTACACCTTC
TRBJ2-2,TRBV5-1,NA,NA,CAGQEGSNTGELFF,TGCGCCGGTCAGGAGGGATCGAACACCGGGGAGCTGTTTTTT
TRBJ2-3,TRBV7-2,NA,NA,CASSQFSLSTDTQYF,TGTGCCAGCAGCCAGTTTAGTCTTAGCACAGATACGCAGTATTTT
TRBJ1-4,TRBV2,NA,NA,CASKTRVGKLFF,TGTGCCAGCAAAACAAGGGTCGGAAAACTGTTTTTT
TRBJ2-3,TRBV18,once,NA,CASSPQTGTTDTQYF,TGTGCCAGCTCACCGCAGACGGGTACCACAGATACGCAGTATTTT
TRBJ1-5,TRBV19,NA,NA,CASSILDSNQPQHF,TGTGCCAGTAGCATTCTGGACTCTAATCAGCCCCAGCATTTT
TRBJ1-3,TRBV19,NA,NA,CASSGFAGNTIYF,TGTGCCTCATCAGGGTTCGCCGGAAACACCATATATTTT
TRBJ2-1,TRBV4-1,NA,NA,CASSQVIASQAGEQFF,TGCGCCAGCAGCCAGGTTATAGCTAGCCAGGCGGGGGAGCAGTTCTTC
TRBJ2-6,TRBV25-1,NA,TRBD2,CASRGVTGSGANVLTF,TGTGCCAGCCGGGGGGTAACGGGGTCTGGGGCCAACGTCCTGACTTTC